This T cell receptor (beta chain) was sequenced for a study of molecular identifiers for immune sequencing clone quantification. Overall study context: In replicates, the authors split RNA from roughly 18,000 or 92,000 naive CD8 cells five ways and sequenced four.

Study findings and constraints: Sizes of clones that are highly expanded could be underestimated (if identical TCR molecules share a barcode). One million naive cells reportedly did not prevent detection of spiked Jurkat TCR RNA from one cell.

CDR3 length equals 13 residues. Germline V gene lookup returns CDR1 MNHEY and CDR2 SMNVEV (reference sequence). A remark on this clonotype: What it recognizes is unknown. A read error may account for a junction end that differs from germline.

For bulk TCR libraries, previously described methods and listed TCR primers were used. TCRdb itself ran the PCR reads through MiXCR, one entry per CDR3 protein. The table has about half a million distinct CDR3 sequences, 25% seen once. The TCR sequence derives from a human donor in good health. Some libraries in this study had Jurkat cell RNA spiked in. The sequenced sample was naive CD8+ T cells from blood, with Jurkat cell RNA spiked in. Subset here: FACS-sorted CD8+CD4-CCR7+CD45RA+ naive T cells. The chain joins TRBV27 to TRBJ1-1, with no clear D. DNA for the CDR3: TGTGCCAGCAGTTTGTCGCTGAACACTGAAGCTTCCTTT. It encodes CASSLSLNTEASF.